Here is one T cell receptor (beta chain) with its context. What it binds is not known. This sample was taken from a study of early T cells in non-severe SARS-CoV-2 infection. Study-wide results and caveats: The study's VDJdb matching favored anti-spike CD8 responses and missed private and CD4 specificities.

Unique molecular identifiers tagged individual cDNA molecules. TCRdb reprocessed the 5' RACE reads via MiXCR and lists one record per CDR3 protein. The sample records tens of thousands of distinct CDR3 sequences, under 15% being singletons. The CDR3 has 15 residues. V lost 2 bases to trimming and J lost 2 bases, with 12 bases between them. Germline-derived CDR1 and CDR2 are PRHDT and FYEKMQ (reference sequence). Sample: whole blood. The rearrangement uses TRBV13 and TRBJ1-1; possibly TRBD1 for D (6 bases). This clonotype was sampled from an adult who was a healthcare worker with PCR-confirmed SARS-CoV-2 infection or an uninfected control (not recorded which). This CDR3 reads CASSLRGFQNTEAFF. The CDR3 DNA sequence: TGTGCCAGCAGCTTAAGGGGGTTCCAAAACACTGAAGCTTTCTTT.